Following are 11 T cell receptor beta chains from one sample sequenced in a study of shared clonotypes between healthy human individuals. Assay: immunoSEQ multiplex PCR; the TCRdb copy retains only in-frame clones and omits some. The sample comprises about 2.3 million clones, 85% to 95% of which are singletons, and approximately 0.41% rests with the top ten. The specimen sequenced was naive CD4+ T cells from PBMCs. Stated subset: CD45RA+ positively selected. The origin of the receptors is a man between 18 and 35 years old in good health. Some clones in this sample may be carry-over from other donors' samples.

This rearrangement joins TRBV19 to TRBJ2-5, with 11 positions matching TRBD1. This CDR3 has 17 residues. V lost 1 base to trimming and J lost 1 base; unmatched junction nucleotides: 5. Per the germline V gene, CDR1 is LNHDA and CDR2 is SQIVND (reference sequence). This CDR3 reads CASSIAGGQGGQETQYF. CDR3 nucleotides: TGTGCCAGTAGTATAGCTGGGGGACAGGGGGGCCAAGAGACCCAGTACTTC.

This chain connects TRBV28 to TRBJ2-1; TRBD1 is a possible D gene (5 bases). The CDR3 covers 16 residues. Germline CDR1 and CDR2: MDHEN and SYDVKM. The ends were cut back, 6 bases at V and 0 bases at J, with 15 bases in the middle. DNA for the CDR3: TGTGCCAGCAGGTCTTTCAGGGCCAACTCCTACAATGAGCAGTTCTTC. Translating it yields CASRSFRANSYNEQFF.

The rearrangement links TRBV28 to TRBJ1-5, with a possible D match to TRBD1 (5 bases). Between the trimmed V and J ends, which lost 10 bases and 2 bases, there was a span of 12 bases. Germline CDR1 MDHEN, CDR2 SYDVKM. The CDR3 is 13 residues long. CDR3 sequence reads: CATVGGGNQPQHF. In nucleotides, the CDR3 is TGTGCCACCGTGGGGGGGGGCAATCAGCCCCAGCATTTT.

This clone was recorded once. The V gene is TRBV11-1, the J gene TRBJ1-5; D is unresolved. Trimming stripped 5 bases from V and 9 bases from J, with 11 bases between. The CDR3 sequence is 12 residues long. Germline V gene lookup returns CDR1 SGHAT and CDR2 FQDESV (reference sequence). CDR3 bases: TGTGCCAGCAGCCTCCCCTCCGGGCCCCAGCATTTT. It specifies CASSLPSGPQHF. The variable domain in full, completed from reference TRBV11-1 and TRBJ1-5, reads EAEVAQSPRYKITEKSQAVAFWCDPISGHATLYWYRQILGQGPELLVQFQDESVVDDSQLPKDRFSAERLKGVDSTLKIQPAELGDSAMYLCASSLPSGPQHFGDGTRLSIL.

The V call is TRBV5-1, the J call TRBJ2-1; TRBD1 matches 9 bases. J was trimmed by 3 bases and V by 3 bases; bases with no gene match: 4. In germline, CDR1 is SGHRS, CDR2 YFSETQ. CDR3 size: 15 residues. CDR3 in amino acids: CASSYQTGGYNEQFF. The CDR3 DNA reads as TGCGCCAGCAGCTATCAGACAGGGGGCTACAATGAGCAGTTCTTC.

A single count supports this clone. This chain joins TRBV28 and TRBJ2-7; D unclear. Trimming cost V 7 bases and J 0 bases, with 13 bases left between them. The CDR3 extends over 14 amino acids. Germline V lookup: CDR1 MDHEN, CDR2 SYDVKM. The CDR3 here is CASTGRKRSYEQYF. The CDR3 DNA is TGTGCCAGCACCGGAAGGAAGCGCTCCTACGAGCAGTACTTC.

In the case of this clone: The same CDR3 is also encoded by other DNA sequences in this sample. The chain has TRBV6-6 and TRBJ2-7; a weak D match, TRBD2 (5 bases). The CDR3 runs 12 residues. The V and J ends lost 6 bases and 4 bases respectively, with 10 bases between them. In germline, CDR1 is MNHNY, CDR2 SVGAGI (reference sequence). Here the CDR3 DNA reads TGTGCCAGCAGCCCTAGCATTTACGAGCAGTACTTC. Translation gives CASSPSIYEQYF.

The chain combines TRBV19 with TRBJ1-1; D is possibly TRBD1 (5 bases). The V end lost 5 bases, the J end lost 10 bases, and 17 bases lay between the germline ends. The CDR3 has 13 amino acids. Germline CDR1 is LNHDA and CDR2 is SQIVND (reference sequence). The CDR3, as DNA: TGTGCCAGTAGTCTACACAGCGCGGGGGTAGCTTTCTTT. This translates into CASSLHSAGVAFF.

Worth noting for this clone: This specimen includes other DNA sequences encoding the same CDR3. The chain uses TRBV7-2 and TRBJ2-7; D gene unclear. CDR3 size: 11 residues. V lost 5 bases to trimming and J lost 2 bases, with 4 bases between them. CDR1 SGHTA and CDR2 FQGNSA come from the germline V gene. DNA of the CDR3: TGTGCCAGCAGCCCTGCCTACGAGCAGTACTTC. It encodes CASSPAYEQYF.

The chain couples TRBV5-6 to TRBJ2-5; the D gene is possibly TRBD1 (7 bases). The germline CDR1 and CDR2 sequences are SGHDT and YYEEEE. CDR3 size: 14 residues. V lost 4 bases and J 3 bases, leaving 13 bases between the germline ends. The CDR3 bases are TGTGCCAGCAGCAGGAGGGGGCAGGAAGAGACCCAGTACTTC. Its translation is CASSRRGQEETQYF.

V is TRBV7-2 and J is TRBJ2-2; 8 nucleotides agree with TRBD1. The CDR3 consists of 15 residues. The V gene's germline CDR1 is SGHTA and CDR2 FQGNSA. Trimming removed 2 bases from V and 3 bases from J; junction bases left unmatched: 2. The CDR3 nucleotides are TGTGCCAGCAGCTTACAGGGGGCGTACACCGGGGAGCTGTTTTTT. It is translated as CASSLQGAYTGELFF.